The clone carrying this T cell receptor beta chain occurred a few times. TCRdb keeps only in-frame clones here, not all; method: immunoSEQ multiplex PCR. The data contain about 670,000 clones, about 87% of them singletons. These data belong to a study of blood T cell repertoires in COVID-19. Turning to the study itself: Whether acute or convalescent, the COVID-19 samples came from the United States, Italy and Spain.

The germline CDR1 and CDR2 sequences are SGHDN and FVKESK. The CDR3 is 15 residues long. Germline trimming cut 1 base from V and 3 bases from J; bases unmatched to any gene: 5. Sequencing was carried out using peripheral blood. The V call is TRBV14, the J call TRBJ2-7, with 8 bases matching TRBD1. This clonotype was obtained from a young woman with acute or convalescent COVID-19. The CDR3 bases are TGTGCCAGCAGCCAAGTGAGACAGGGGTTCTACGAGCAGTACTTC. Its protein product is CASSQVRQGFYEQYF.